This is a list of T cell receptor beta chains from one sample in a study of T cell repertoires in cytomegalovirus infection. TCRdb used MiXCR to reprocess the reads, holding one entry per CDR3 protein. The table shows approximately 300,000 distinct CDR3 sequences, with 25% to 35% occurring only once. These TCRs are of unknown antigen specificity. The specimen comprised cultured PBMCs, sampled from culture after CMV antigen stimulation. The receptors were sampled from a human donor in good health (CMV status not recorded). Some clones in this sample may be carry-over from other donors' samples. The conserved cysteine and the conserved F or W are not part of the CDR3 here.

cdr3_length,v_call,cdr3_aa
12,TRBV6-1,ASRWTGGTDTQY
13,TRBV7-2,ASSLRRGPTDTQY
12,TRBV27,ASSLPGQSDTQY
14,TRBV4-1,ASSQVAPPSADTQY
10,TRBV30,ASIGSGNTIY
11,TRBV6-8,ASSRGRGEKLF
14,TRBV4-2,ASSSPSEDFYNEQF
13,TRBV6-5,ASSYKGLPHNEQF
11,TRBV9,ASSVEGYTEAF
14,TRBV20-1,SAPAIAGGSLGTQY
14,TRBV19,ASSNPGTTLYNEQF
14,TRBV28,ASTASLGSNTGELF
13,TRBV20-1,SARDFRQGSEKLF
13,TRBV5-6,ASSFGGMRNEKLF
13,TRBV5-1,ASSQGQGGPYEQY
12,TRBV6-1,ASRGRGRNTEAF
15,TRBV20-1,SAGGGRNPIPNTEAF
13,TRBV7-2,ASSLETSVTYEQY
11,TRBV12-3/TRBV12-4,ASNGAANTEAF
11,TRBV6-1,ASSVAGVYEQY
11,TRBV7-3,ASSRTGDYGYT
15,TRBV7-3,ASSAGQGDFYNSPLH
13,TRBV28,ASSLGQANNSPLH
14,TRBV7-8,ASSLLRQGQKVEQY
11,TRBV7-8,ASSLVTNEKLF
14,TRBV7-2,ASSLQAGTPNYGYT
13,TRBV11-2,ASSSSDGGNEKLF
15,TRBV19,ASSSFGLAGGTDTQY
15,TRBV6-2/TRBV6-3,ASRPRTRGGKYNEQF
11,TRBV7-6,ASSLGLREKLF
14,TRBV7-2,ASSFRQGPGTDTQY
13,TRBV7-9,ASSLGDRKQETQY
15,TRBV12-3/TRBV12-4,ASSFGGGGHRNTEAF
15,TRBV7-2,ASSLAGAGLAGNTIY
13,TRBV9,ASSPQTGAGGTQY
10,TRBV6-5,ASSRGLGEQY
13,TRBV2,ASSGGLAGADTQY
15,TRBV7-9,ASSRSLGDGFNEKLF
14,TRBV12-3/TRBV12-4,ASRATSGPKGGTQY
14,TRBV7-2,ASSFSGGAIYNEQF
11,TRBV6-6,ASSYAGADTQY
12,TRBV27,ASSLIQGGEKLF
9,TRBV2,ATKTGAGYT
12,TRBV20-1,SARRQGTGTEAF
14,TRBV25-1,ASSDGQGTYTGVLF
13,TRBV9,ASSPRTVSDGSYF
14,TRBV25-1,ASSPWTGGGGNEQF
15,TRBV7-8,ASSLPRGRWGNTEAF
15,TRBV7-6,ASSSRQGAGGGNTIY
14,TRBV5-4,ASSLGQRVMNTEAF